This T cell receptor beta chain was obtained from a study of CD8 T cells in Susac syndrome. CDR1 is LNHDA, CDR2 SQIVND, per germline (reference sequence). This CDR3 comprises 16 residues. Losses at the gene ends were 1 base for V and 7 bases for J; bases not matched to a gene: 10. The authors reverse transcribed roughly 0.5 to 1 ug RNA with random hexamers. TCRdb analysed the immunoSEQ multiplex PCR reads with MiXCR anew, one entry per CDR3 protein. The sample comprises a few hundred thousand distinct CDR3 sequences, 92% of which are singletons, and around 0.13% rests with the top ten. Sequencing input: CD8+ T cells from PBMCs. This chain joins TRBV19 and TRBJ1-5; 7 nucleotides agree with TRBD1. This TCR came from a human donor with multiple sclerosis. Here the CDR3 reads CASSIVPKDRDQPQHF. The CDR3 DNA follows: TGTGCCAGTAGTATAGTCCCGAAAGACAGGGACCAGCCCCAGCATTTT.